A single sample is the source of the 3 T cell receptor beta chains below, sequenced in a study of siplizumab effects on memory and regulatory T cells. Clones were sequenced by immunoSEQ multiplex PCR, and TCRdb holds only the in-frame ones, with some missing. Found here are 85,000 to 130,000 clones, about 93% of them singletons; the top ten hold approximately 0.58%. The sample consisted of Tregs sorted from blood. The receptors come from a human donor in good health.

The genes are TRBV10-3 and TRBJ2-7; maybe TRBD2 (6 bases). CDR1 is ENHRY and CDR2 is SYGVKD in the germline V gene. This CDR3 is 12 amino acids long. V dropped 6 bases and J dropped 1 base, with 7 bases sitting between them. The CDR3 nucleotides are TGTGCCATCAGAGCGGGTTCCTACGAGCAGTACTTC. Encoded protein: CAIRAGSYEQYF.

This rearrangement joins TRBV5-1 to TRBJ2-6; 10 bases match TRBD1. The germline V gene encodes CDR1 SGHRS and CDR2 YFSETQ. The trim removed 4 bases at V and 5 bases at J, leaving 12 bases unmatched. This CDR3 contains 18 residues. The CDR3 bases are TGCGCCAGCAGCCCTAGGACAGGGGGGGTTGTGCGGGCCAACGTCCTGACTTTC. As protein: CASSPRTGGVVRANVLTF.

The chain has TRBV6-6 and TRBJ2-1, with TRBD1 as a possible D gene (5 bases). Trimming shortened V by 3 bases and J by 9 bases, and 12 bases separated the two germline ends. CDR3 length equals 13 residues. The germline gives CDR1 MNHNY, CDR2 SVGAGI (reference sequence). The CDR3 loop reads CASSYGSRGEQFF. The CDR3 nucleotides read TGTGCCAGCAGTTATGGCTCAAGGGGTGAGCAGTTCTTC.